This T cell receptor (beta chain) stems from a study of blood T cell repertoires in COVID-19. For the study at large: The study drew acute and convalescent COVID-19 samples from the United States, Italy and Spain. Nucleic acid was either cDNA or gDNA, and it came from T cells, B-cell-depleted T cells, or PBMCs.

Original handling: Estimated nucleated cell counts came from reference gene primer amplification. The method was immunoSEQ multiplex PCR; TCRdb's version includes in-frame clones alone and lacks a portion of them. Clone size and V and J calls were adopted from that table, with D and trimming inferred from the DNA. The sample has approximately 120,000 clones, around four fifths seen once. Seattle-derived patients entered the study during active infection and were followed longitudinally. V was clipped by 6 bases and J by 2 bases, with 7 bases between them. CDR1 is PRHDT and CDR2 is FYEKMQ in the germline V gene (reference sequence). The CDR3 covers 12 residues.

This clonotype was obtained from a man older than 75 with COVID-19, enrolled during active disease. The chain carries TRBV13 and TRBJ1-1; no reliable D call. The sequenced material came from peripheral blood. The CDR3 protein is CASSTDNTEAFF. The CDR3 region has the DNA TGTGCCAGCAGTACAGACAACACTGAAGCTTTCTTT.